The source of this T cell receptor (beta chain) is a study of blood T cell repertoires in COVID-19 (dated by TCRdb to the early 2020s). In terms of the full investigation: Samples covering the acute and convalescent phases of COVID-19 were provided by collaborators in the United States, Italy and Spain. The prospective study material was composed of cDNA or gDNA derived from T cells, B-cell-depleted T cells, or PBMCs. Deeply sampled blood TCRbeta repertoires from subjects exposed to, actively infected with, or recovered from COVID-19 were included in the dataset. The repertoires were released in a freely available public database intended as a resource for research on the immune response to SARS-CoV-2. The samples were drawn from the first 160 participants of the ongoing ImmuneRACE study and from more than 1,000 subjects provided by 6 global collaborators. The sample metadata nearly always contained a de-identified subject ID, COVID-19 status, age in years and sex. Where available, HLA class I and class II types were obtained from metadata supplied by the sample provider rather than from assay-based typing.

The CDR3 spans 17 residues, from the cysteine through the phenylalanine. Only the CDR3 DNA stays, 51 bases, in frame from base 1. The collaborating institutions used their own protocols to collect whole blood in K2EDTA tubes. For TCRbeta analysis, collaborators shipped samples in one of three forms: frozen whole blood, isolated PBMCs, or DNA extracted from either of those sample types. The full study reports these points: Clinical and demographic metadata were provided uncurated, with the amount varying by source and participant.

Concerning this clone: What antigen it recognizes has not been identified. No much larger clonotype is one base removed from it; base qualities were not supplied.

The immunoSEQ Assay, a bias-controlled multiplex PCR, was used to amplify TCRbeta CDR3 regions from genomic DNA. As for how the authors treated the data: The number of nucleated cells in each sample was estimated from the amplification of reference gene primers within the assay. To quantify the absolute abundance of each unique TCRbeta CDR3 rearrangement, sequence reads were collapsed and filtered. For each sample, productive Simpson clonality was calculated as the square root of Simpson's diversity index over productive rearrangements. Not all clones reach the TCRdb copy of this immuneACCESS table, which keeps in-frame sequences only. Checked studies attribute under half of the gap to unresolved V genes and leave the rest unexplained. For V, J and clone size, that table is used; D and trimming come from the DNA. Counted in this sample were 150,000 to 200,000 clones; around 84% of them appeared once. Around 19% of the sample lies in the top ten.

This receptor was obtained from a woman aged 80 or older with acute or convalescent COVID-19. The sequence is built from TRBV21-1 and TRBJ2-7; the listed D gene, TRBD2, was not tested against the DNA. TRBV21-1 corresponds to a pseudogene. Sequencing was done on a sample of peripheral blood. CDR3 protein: CASVKGPRGGAAYEQYF. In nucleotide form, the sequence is TGTGCCAGCGTAAAAGGACCACGAGGAGGGGCCGCCTACGAGCAGTACTTC.